This T cell receptor beta chain was sequenced during a study of cytomegalovirus exposure and HLA in healthy donors. Study observations and caveats: Most observed TCR sequences were rare, whereas some public TCRs were detected in many donors.

PCR amplification relied on 60 Vbeta primers (plus 13 Jbeta primers). Using immunoSEQ multiplex PCR, the repertoire was profiled, and TCRdb retains in-frame clones only, with some absent. The table shows approximately 150,000 clones, with 80% to 85% occurring only once. Turning to this clone: Its antigen is unidentified.

Germline assignment: CDR1 SGHTA and CDR2 FQGNSA. V shed 5 bases and J shed 3 bases, with 16 bases lying between them. The CDR3 sequence is 16 residues long. This receptor was obtained from a human donor in good health. Sequenced sample: PBMCs. The genes are TRBV7-2 and TRBJ1-4; D may be TRBD1 (6 bases). In DNA form, the CDR3 reads TGTGCCAGCAGCCCAGAGGGCAGGGGACCTAATGAAAAACTGTTTTTT. As protein: CASSPEGRGPNEKLFF. The entire variable domain, with the rest obtained from reference TRBV7-2 and TRBJ1-4, is as follows: GAGVSQSPSNKVTEKGKDVELRCDPISGHTALYWYRQSLGQGLEFLIYFQGNSAPDKSGLPSDRFSAERTGGSVSTLTIQRTQQEDSAVYLCASSPEGRGPNEKLFFGSGTQLSVL.